A single sample gave rise to the 6 T cell receptor beta chains below, sequenced in a study of molecular identifiers for immune sequencing clone quantification. TCRdb redid the calling of the PCR reads with MiXCR, one entry per CDR3 protein. Of roughly 40,000 distinct CDR3 sequences in the sample, 24% were seen once. The sequenced sample consisted of naive CD8+ T cells from blood, with Jurkat cell RNA spiked in. The subset is: FACS-sorted CD8+CD4-CCR7+CD45RA+ naive T cells. The receptors were gathered from a human donor in good health. Some libraries in this study had Jurkat cell RNA spiked in.

J is TRBJ2-3 and V is TRBV7-2; TRBD1 might be the D (5 bases). The CDR3 totals 15 residues. Germline V CDR1 and CDR2: SGHTA, FQGNSA. Trimming cost V 1 base and J 8 bases, with 16 bases left between them. This CDR3 is CASSLGGGGPGTQYF. In DNA form, the CDR3 reads TGTGCCAGCAGCTTAGGGGGCGGTGGCCCAGGTACGCAGTATTTT.

The sample holds many counts of this clonotype. The genes are TRBV11-2 and TRBJ2-1; 9 nucleotides agree with TRBD2. The CDR3 spans 16 residues. V lost 1 base, J lost 7 bases, and 8 bases stayed unmatched. The V gene's germline CDR1 is SGHAT and CDR2 FQNNGV. Here the CDR3 DNA reads TGTGCCAGCAGCTTAGGTCTGGGACTAGCTGAAAATGAGCAGTTCTTC. It encodes CASSLGLGLAENEQFF.

The chain recombines TRBV7-9 with TRBJ2-1; TRBD2 matches at 7 bases. V dropped 3 bases and J dropped 1; count of bases not matched to a gene: 3. CDR1 and CDR2 from the germline V gene are SEHNR and FQNEAQ (reference sequence). This CDR3 contains 15 residues. The CDR3 sequence: CASSFVLASYNEQFF. CDR3 in DNA: TGTGCCAGCAGCTTCGTACTAGCGTCCTACAATGAGCAGTTCTTC.

V gene TRBV30 combines with J gene TRBJ2-1, with 10 bases matching TRBD2. V was pared by 3 bases and J by 4 bases, with 3 bases of the junction left unmatched. CDR3 size: 14 residues. CDR1 is GTSNPN and CDR2 is SVGIG in the germline V gene (reference sequence). The CDR3 protein is CAWRWTSGYNEQFF. For the CDR3, the DNA is TGTGCCTGGAGATGGACTAGCGGTTACAATGAGCAGTTCTTC.

At least ten counts were recorded for this clonotype. The V call is TRBV5-1, the J call TRBJ2-1, with 9 bases lining up with TRBD2. Per the germline V gene, CDR1 is SGHRS and CDR2 is YFSETQ. The CDR3 consists of 17 residues. V lost 4 bases to trimming and J lost 4 bases; unmatched junction nucleotides: 12. The CDR3 nucleotides read TGCGCCAGCAGCCTTAATCCTCTAGCGGGAACTTACAATGAGCAGTTCTTC. It encodes CASSLNPLAGTYNEQFF. The full variable domain, rest sourced from reference TRBV5-1 and TRBJ2-1, is KAGVTQTPRYLIKTRGQQVTLSCSPISGHRSVSWYQQTPGQGLQFLFEYFSETQRNKGNFPGRFSGRQFSNSRSEMNVSTLELGDSALYLCASSLNPLAGTYNEQFFGPGTRLTVL.

In its sample, this clonotype was seen many times. The chain couples TRBV6-5 to TRBJ2-3; 11 bases match TRBD2. The CDR3 spans 15 residues. Germline lookup yields CDR1 MNHEY and CDR2 SVGAGI. The ends lost 6 bases at V and 4 bases at J; junction bases unmatched: 6. The CDR3 spells CASSPLAGVADTQYF. In DNA, the CDR3 is TGTGCCAGCAGCCCACTAGCGGGAGTTGCAGATACGCAGTATTTT.